One and the same sample provided the 2 T cell receptor beta chains below, sequenced in a study of human T cells and chemical hapten exposure. TCRdb reanalysed the RACE reads using MiXCR and keeps one entry per CDR3 protein. The sample comprises approximately 87,000 distinct CDR3 sequences, approximately 10% of which are singletons, and 3.2% rests with the top ten. Time point in this sample: patch test 2, 6 weeks after DPC sensitization. Specified treatment: therapeutic diphenylcyclopropenone sensitization with weekly scalp DPC. The sequencing here drew on whole blood, taken in connection with sensitization to the hapten diphenylcyclopropenone (DPC). These receptors were taken from a woman aged 40 to 50 with alopecia areata. Some clones in this sample may be carry-over from other donors' samples.

Here the CDR3 reads CAASNYGYTF. Here the CDR3 DNA reads TGTGCAGCCTCTAACTATGGCTACACCTTC. This sequence joins TRBV28 and TRBJ1-2; no reliable D call. Germline CDR1 MDHEN, CDR2 SYDVKM. This CDR3 spans 10 amino acids.

This clonotype was observed many times. The genes are TRBV28 and TRBJ2-1; D is uncertain. The CDR3 extends over 13 amino acids. Germline CDR1 is MDHEN and CDR2 is SYDVKM. Trimming removed 2 bases at V and 12 bases at J, with 14 bases between. CDR3 sequence: CASSLKGSPRQFF. The CDR3 DNA sequence: TGTGCCAGCAGTTTAAAAGGCAGCCCGAGGCAGTTCTTC. Variable domain in full (rest from reference TRBV28 and TRBJ2-1): DVKVTQSSRYLVKRTGEKVFLECVQDMDHENMFWYRQDPGLGLRLIYFSYDVKMKEKGDIPEGYSVSREKKERFSLILESASTNQTSMYLCASSLKGSPRQFFGPGTRLTVL.